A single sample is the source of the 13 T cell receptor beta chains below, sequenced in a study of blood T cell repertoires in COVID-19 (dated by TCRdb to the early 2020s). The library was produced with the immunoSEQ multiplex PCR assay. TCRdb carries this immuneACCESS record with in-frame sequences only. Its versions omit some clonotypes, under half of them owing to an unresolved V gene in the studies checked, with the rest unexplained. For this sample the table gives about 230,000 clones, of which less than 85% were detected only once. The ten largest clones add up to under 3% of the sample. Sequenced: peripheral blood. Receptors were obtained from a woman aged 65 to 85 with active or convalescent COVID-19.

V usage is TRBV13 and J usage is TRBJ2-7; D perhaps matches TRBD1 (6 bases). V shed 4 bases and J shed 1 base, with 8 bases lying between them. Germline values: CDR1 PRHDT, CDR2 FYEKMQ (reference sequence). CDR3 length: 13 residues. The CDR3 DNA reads TGTGCCAGCAGCTCAGACAGGTCCTACGAGCAGTACTTC. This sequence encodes CASSSDRSYEQYF. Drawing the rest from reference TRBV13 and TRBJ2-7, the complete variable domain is AAGVIQSPRHLIKEKRETATLKCYPIPRHDTVYWYQQGPGQDPQFLISFYEKMQSDKGSIPDRFSAQQFSDYHSELNMSSLELGDSALYFCASSSDRSYEQYFGPGTRLTVT.

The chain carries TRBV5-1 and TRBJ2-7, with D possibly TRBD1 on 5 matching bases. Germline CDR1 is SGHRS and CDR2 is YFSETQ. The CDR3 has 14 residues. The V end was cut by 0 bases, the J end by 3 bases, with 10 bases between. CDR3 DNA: TGCGCCAGCAGCTTGGGACAGCTGATCTACGAGCAGTACTTC. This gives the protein CASSLGQLIYEQYF.

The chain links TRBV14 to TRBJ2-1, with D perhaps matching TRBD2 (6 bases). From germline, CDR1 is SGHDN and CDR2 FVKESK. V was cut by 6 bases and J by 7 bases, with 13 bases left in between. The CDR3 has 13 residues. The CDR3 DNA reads TGTGCCAGCAGTACCAGCGGGTGGAATGAGCAGTTCTTC. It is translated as CASSTSGWNEQFF.

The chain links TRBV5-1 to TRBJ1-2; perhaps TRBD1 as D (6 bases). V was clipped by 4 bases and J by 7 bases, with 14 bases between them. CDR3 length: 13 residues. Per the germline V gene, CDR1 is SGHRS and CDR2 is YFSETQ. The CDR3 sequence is CASSTGQILGYTF. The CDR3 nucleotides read TGCGCCAGCAGCACCGGACAGATACTTGGCTACACCTTC.

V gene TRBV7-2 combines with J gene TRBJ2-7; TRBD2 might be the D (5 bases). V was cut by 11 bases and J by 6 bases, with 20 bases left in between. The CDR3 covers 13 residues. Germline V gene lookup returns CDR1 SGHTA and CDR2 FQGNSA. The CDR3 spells CASRGGLPLEQYF. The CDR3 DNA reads TGTGCCTCGCGTGGTGGACTTCCGCTCGAGCAGTACTTC.

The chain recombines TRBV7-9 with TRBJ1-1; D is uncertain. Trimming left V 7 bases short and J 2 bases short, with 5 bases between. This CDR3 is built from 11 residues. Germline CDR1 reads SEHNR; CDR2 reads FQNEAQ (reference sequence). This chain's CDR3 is CASTRNTEAFF. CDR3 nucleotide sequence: TGTGCCAGCACTAGAAACACTGAAGCTTTCTTT.

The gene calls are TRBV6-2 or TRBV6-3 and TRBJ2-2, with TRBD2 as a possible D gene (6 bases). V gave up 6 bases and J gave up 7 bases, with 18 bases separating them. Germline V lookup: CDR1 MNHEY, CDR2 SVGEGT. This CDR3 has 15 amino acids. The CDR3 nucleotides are TGTGCCAGCAGCCCTGTGGCGGGGCCGTACGGGGAGCTGTTTTTT. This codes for CASSPVAGPYGELFF.

The CDR3 spells CASRFTGRNEKLFF. As DNA, the CDR3 is TGTGCCAGCAGATTTACAGGGCGTAATGAAAAACTGTTTTTT. The rearrangement links TRBV6-5 to TRBJ1-4; maybe TRBD1 (6 bases). Germline CDR1 reads MNHEY; CDR2 reads SVGAGI. The V gene lost 6 bases and the J gene lost 4 bases, with 12 bases spanning the gap. The CDR3 totals 14 residues.

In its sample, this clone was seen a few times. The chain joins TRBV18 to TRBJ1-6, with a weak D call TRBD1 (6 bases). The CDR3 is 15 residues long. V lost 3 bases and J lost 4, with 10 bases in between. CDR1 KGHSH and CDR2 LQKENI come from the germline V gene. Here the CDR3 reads CASSPRQDYNSPLHF. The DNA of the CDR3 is TGTGCCAGCTCACCCAGACAGGATTATAATTCACCCCTCCACTTT. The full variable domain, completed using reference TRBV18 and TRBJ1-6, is NAGVMQNPRHLVRRRGQEARLRCSPMKGHSHVYWYRQLPEEGLKFMVYLQKENIIDESGMPKERFSAEFPKEGPSILRIQQVVRGDSAAYFCASSPRQDYNSPLHFGNGTRLTVT.

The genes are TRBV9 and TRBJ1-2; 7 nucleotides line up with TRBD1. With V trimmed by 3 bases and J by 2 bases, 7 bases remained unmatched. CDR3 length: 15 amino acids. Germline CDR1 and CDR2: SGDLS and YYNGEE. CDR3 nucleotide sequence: TGTGCCAGCAGCGCGCGGACAGGACCAAACTATGGCTACACCTTC. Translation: CASSARTGPNYGYTF.

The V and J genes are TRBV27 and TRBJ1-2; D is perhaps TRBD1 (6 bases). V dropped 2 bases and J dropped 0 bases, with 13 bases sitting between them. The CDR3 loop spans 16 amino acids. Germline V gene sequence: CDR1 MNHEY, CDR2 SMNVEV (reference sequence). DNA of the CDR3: TGTGCCAGCAGTTTAGATCGGGGGGCAGCTAACTATGGCTACACCTTC. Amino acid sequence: CASSLDRGAANYGYTF.

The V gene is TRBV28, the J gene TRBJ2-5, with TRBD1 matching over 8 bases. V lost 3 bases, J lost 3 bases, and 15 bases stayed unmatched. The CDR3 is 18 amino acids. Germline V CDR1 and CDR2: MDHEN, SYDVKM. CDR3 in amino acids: CASSFLPQGVILKETQYF. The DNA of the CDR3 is TGTGCCAGCAGTTTTCTTCCACAGGGGGTAATACTGAAAGAGACCCAGTACTTC.

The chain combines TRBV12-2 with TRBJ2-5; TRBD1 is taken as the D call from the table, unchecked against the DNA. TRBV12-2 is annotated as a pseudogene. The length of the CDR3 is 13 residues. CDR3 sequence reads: CASRLRGKETQYF. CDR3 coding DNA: TGTGCAAGTCGCTTGAGGGGGAAAGAGACCCAGTACTTC.